The 4 T cell receptor beta chains reported below all come from one sample, sequenced in a study of patients and donors after allogeneic stem cell transplantation. Via MiXCR, TCRdb re-called the RT-PCR reads, giving one row per CDR3 protein. The data contain some 90,000 distinct CDR3 sequences, about 48% of them singletons. The specimen was blood, either unsorted or a sorted T cell fraction (not recorded which). The receptors originated from a human donor who was either an allogeneic HSCT recipient or a stem cell or donor lymphocyte infusion donor (not recorded which). It is not recorded whose cells these are; they may come from a transplant donor.

The chain recombines TRBV4-3 with TRBJ1-4, with 9 bases that match TRBD1. V gave up 4 bases and J gave up 8 bases; unmatched junction bases: 11. CDR1 and CDR2 from the germline V gene are LGHNA and YSLEER. The CDR3 is made up of 16 amino acids. CDR3 amino acids: CASSRPTGGHGEKLFF. CDR3 bases: TGCGCCAGCAGCCGACCCACAGGGGGCCACGGAGAAAAACTGTTTTTT.

The chain combines TRBV28 with TRBJ2-1; D is ambiguous. This CDR3 has 13 amino acids. The V gene's germline CDR1 is MDHEN and CDR2 SYDVKM. Trimming removed 3 bases at V and 1 base at J, with 4 bases between. CDR3 region: CASSLISYNEQFF. For the CDR3, the DNA is TGTGCCAGCAGTTTGATATCCTACAATGAGCAGTTCTTC.

The chain recombines TRBV12-5 with TRBJ1-1; D is uncertain. V dropped 3 bases and J dropped 10 bases, with 12 bases sitting between them. Germline V gene data show CDR1 as LGHNT and CDR2 as FRNRAP. There are 12 residues in the CDR3. DNA of the CDR3: TGTGCTAGTGGTTTAATTATTGGTGGAGCTTTCTTT. This translates into CASGLIIGGAFF.

The genes are TRBV6-5 and TRBJ2-3, with a tentative D call TRBD2 (5 bases). V lost 6 bases and J 1 base, leaving 17 bases between the germline ends. CDR1 is MNHEY and CDR2 is SVGAGI in the germline V gene. This CDR3 spans 16 amino acids. The CDR3 nucleotides are TGTGCCAGCAGGCTATCCCTAGCCTCAGGCACAGATACGCAGTATTTT. As protein: CASRLSLASGTDTQYF.